What follows is one TCR beta chain and its context. This clonotype was detected only a few times. This receptor's antigen is unknown. Base qualities are not provided; no much larger clone lies one nucleotide away. V is pared back by 5 bases and J by 1 base, with 6 bases lying between the germline termini. The cysteine opens and the phenylalanine closes a CDR3 of 13 amino acids. The DNA shown is the 39-base CDR3, in frame from base 1. Taken from the germline V gene, the CDR1 and CDR2 loops are SQVTM and ANQGSEA. These data come from a study of response to subunit inactivated influenza vaccine (dated by TCRdb to about 2018). As for the study more broadly: Deep quantitative T cell receptor repertoire profiling was used in the study to track responses to a trivalent subunit inactivated influenza vaccine.

Study-wide findings and limitations: According to the authors, only a limited number of new T cells may be recruited by each seasonal influenza vaccination.

Libraries came from RT-PCR. The data were produced on an Illumina HiSeq 2500. The raw public data were reprocessed by TCRdb itself: fastp quality trimming at Q25, MiXCR clonotype calling, in-frame beta chains only. Duplicate CDR3 protein sequences are folded into a single record with the most common DNA and genes. Counted in this sample were a few hundred thousand distinct CDR3 sequences; 13% to 15% of them appeared once. Around 10% of the sample comes from the top ten. Source: PBMCs from blood, taken about 13 days after vaccination. Recombination linked TRBV29-1 to TRBJ2-6; the D gene lacks a confident call. This TCR derives from a man between 50 and 59 years old who received an inactivated influenza vaccine. Donor details come from another sample of the same person, matched by shared clones. This receptor has the CDR3 CSVPGSGANVLTF. The DNA reads as follows: TGCAGCGTTCCCGGGTCTGGGGCCAACGTCCTGACTTTC.